The 26 T cell receptor beta chains given below trace back to one sample, sequenced in a study of shared clonotypes between healthy human individuals. The table came from immunoSEQ multiplex PCR; TCRdb's copy has only in-frame clones and leaves some out. The table records about 670,000 clones, more than 70% of them present only once. The sequencing input was memory CD4+ T cells sorted from blood. Documented subset: CD45RA-negative fraction. These receptors were obtained from a woman aged 30 to 39 in good health.

The rearrangement links TRBV7-9 to TRBJ2-5; no firm D call. V lost 3 bases and J lost 2, with 7 bases in between. Germline values: CDR1 SEHNR, CDR2 FQNEAQ (reference sequence). The CDR3 has 13 residues. CDR3 amino acids: CASSFEVQETQYF. Written as DNA, the CDR3 is TGTGCCAGCAGCTTTGAGGTGCAAGAGACCCAGTACTTC.

This clone occurred once. CDR3 nucleotide sequence: TGTGCCAGTAGGTTTCTCGAGTCGCACGAGCAGTACTTC. Its protein product is CASRFLESHEQYF. The chain couples TRBV2 to TRBJ2-7; no definite D call. V dropped 9 bases and J dropped 5 bases, with 17 bases sitting between them. Per germline, CDR1 SNHLY and CDR2 FYNNEI. This CDR3 has 13 residues. Full variable domain (missing parts from reference TRBV2 and TRBJ2-7): EPEVTQTPSHQVTQMGQEVILRCVPISNHLYFYWYRQILGQKVEFLVSFYNNEISEKSEIFDDQFSVERPDGSNFTLKIRSTKLEDSAMYFCASRFLESHEQYFGPGTRLTVT.

The gene calls are TRBV28 and TRBJ1-1; no reliable D call. Trimming removed 4 bases from V and 5 bases from J, with 14 bases in between. The CDR3 runs to 14 residues. The germline gives CDR1 MDHEN, CDR2 SYDVKM. The CDR3 protein is CASSSGPRGTEAFF. The DNA of the CDR3 is TGTGCCAGCAGTTCCGGACCTCGCGGGACTGAAGCTTTCTTT.

Only a few counts were recorded for this clone. The CDR3 nucleotides read TGTGCCAGCAGTACTAGCGGGAGGGCCCGCACAGATACGCAGTATTTT. This codes for CASSTSGRARTDTQYF. This sequence joins TRBV28 and TRBJ2-3; 13 nucleotides line up with TRBD2. The CDR3 consists of 16 residues. V was pared by 5 bases and J by 1 base, with 3 bases of the junction left unmatched. CDR1 is MDHEN and CDR2 is SYDVKM in the germline V gene.

This clone was counted at least ten times. Additional DNA sequences in this sample encode the identical CDR3. This chain connects TRBV7-2 to TRBJ1-5; TRBD1 might be the D (5 bases). The CDR3 has 15 residues. V was clipped by 1 base and J by 0 bases, with 7 bases between them. Germline V gives CDR1 SGHTA, CDR2 FQGNSA. CDR3 sequence reads: CASSLVGGSNQPQHF. CDR3 nucleotide sequence: TGTGCCAGCAGCTTAGTGGGGGGTAGCAATCAGCCCCAGCATTTT.

The chain combines TRBV6-4 with TRBJ2-1; 12 nucleotides align to TRBD2. There are 19 residues in the CDR3. CDR1 is MRHNA and CDR2 is SNTAGT in the germline V gene. The ends lost 0 bases at V and 0 bases at J; junction bases unmatched: 6. The CDR3 nucleotides are TGTGCCAGCAGTGACTCGAGGGCTAGCGGGAGGGGCTCCTACAATGAGCAGTTCTTC. It encodes CASSDSRASGRGSYNEQFF.

This clone was found once. The rearrangement joins TRBV28 to TRBJ1-2; D is ambiguous. The CDR3 consists of 13 residues. Trimming took 2 bases from V and 7 from J, leaving 11 bases between them. Germline V lookup: CDR1 MDHEN, CDR2 SYDVKM. This chain's CDR3 is CASSLGRVFGYTF. CDR3 bases: TGTGCCAGCAGTTTAGGGCGGGTCTTTGGCTACACCTTC.

V and J are TRBV23-1 and TRBJ2-5; 9 bases map to TRBD1. TRBV23-1 belongs to the ORF category, with a function that is uncertain. V shed 4 bases, J shed 4 bases, and the junction held 4 bases outside the gene matches. The length of the CDR3 is 14 residues. This CDR3 is CASSRGQGRETQYF. The CDR3 coding sequence is TGCGCCAGCAGTCGGGGACAGGGAAGAGAGACCCAGTACTTC.

The chain carries TRBV2 and TRBJ2-3, with 9 bases lining up with TRBD1. V lost 10 bases and J lost 4; bases outside the gene matches: 9. CDR1 is SNHLY, CDR2 FYNNEI, per germline. This CDR3 region has 14 residues. The CDR3 sequence: CATETGGIADTQYF. Written as DNA, the CDR3 is TGTGCCACCGAGACAGGGGGGATCGCAGATACGCAGTATTTT. The variable domain in full, with the rest retrieved from reference TRBV2 and TRBJ2-3, is EPEVTQTPSHQVTQMGQEVILRCVPISNHLYFYWYRQILGQKVEFLVSFYNNEISEKSEIFDDQFSVERPDGSNFTLKIRSTKLEDSAMYFCATETGGIADTQYFGPGTRLTVL.

As regards this clone: This sample includes further DNA sequences coding for the same CDR3. This chain uses TRBV5-1 with TRBJ1-5; no clear D. The ends were cut back, 1 base at V and 0 bases at J, with 2 bases in the middle. The length of the CDR3 is 13 residues. Germline-derived CDR1 and CDR2 are SGHRS and YFSETQ. CDR3 nucleotides: TGCGCCAGCAGCTTGTATAGCAATCAGCCCCAGCATTTT. Encoded protein: CASSLYSNQPQHF.

With regard to this clone: The sample has other DNA sequences that encode this CDR3 too. The chain employs TRBV18 and TRBJ1-2; D not certain. Trimming removed 2 bases from V and 2 bases from J, with 6 bases in between. Germline V gene sequence: CDR1 KGHSH, CDR2 LQKENI. This CDR3 is 13 amino acids long. This CDR3 reads CASSPGPNYGYTF. The CDR3 coding sequence is TGTGCCAGCTCACCAGGCCCCAACTATGGCTACACCTTC.

The CDR3 coding sequence is TGTGCCAGCAGCCGGCAGTACTATGGCTACACCTTC. This codes for CASSRQYYGYTF. The chain links TRBV7-3 to TRBJ1-2; D is uncertain. The CDR3 contains 12 residues. Trimming left V 5 bases short and J 3 bases short, with 7 bases between. Germline V gives CDR1 SGHTA, CDR2 FQGTGA. The whole variable domain, filled in from reference TRBV7-3 and TRBJ1-2, reads GAGVSQTPSNKVTEKGKYVELRCDPISGHTALYWYRQSLGQGPEFLIYFQGTGAADDSGLPNDRFFAVRPEGSVSTLKIQRTERGDSAVYLCASSRQYYGYTFGSGTRLTVV.

V usage is TRBV11-2 and J usage is TRBJ2-5; 8 bases align to TRBD1. CDR1 SGHAT and CDR2 FQNNGV come from the germline V gene. The V and J ends lost 5 bases and 5 bases, in that order; junction bases with no gene match: 19. The CDR3 contains 18 residues. In DNA, the CDR3 is TGTGCCAGCAGCCCAGAAACGCGACAGGGGTCAGTTAGGGAGACCCAGTACTTC. Encoded protein: CASSPETRQGSVRETQYF. The variable domain in full, with the rest retrieved from reference TRBV11-2 and TRBJ2-5, is EAGVAQSPRYKIIEKRQSVAFWCNPISGHATLYWYQQILGQGPKLLIQFQNNGVVDDSQLPKDRFSAERLKGVDSTLKIQPAKLEDSAVYLCASSPETRQGSVRETQYFGPGTRLLVL.

This chain joins TRBV5-4 and TRBJ1-2; D is possibly TRBD1 (5 bases). The germline gives CDR1 SGHNT, CDR2 YYREEE (reference sequence). Trimming took 7 bases from V and 6 from J, leaving 19 bases between them. CDR3 length equals 14 residues. CDR3 DNA: TGTGCCAGCGCTCTCAAGGGGAATCTCAATGGCTACACCTTC. It encodes CASALKGNLNGYTF.

The rearrangement uses TRBV28 and TRBJ1-4, with D possibly matching TRBD1 (5 bases). The CDR3 is made up of 18 amino acids. Between the trimmed V and J ends, which lost 3 bases and 7 bases, there was a span of 24 bases. CDR1 is MDHEN and CDR2 is SYDVKM in the germline V gene. The CDR3 region is CASSFFARGGSGSEKLFF. CDR3 coding DNA: TGTGCCAGCAGTTTCTTTGCCCGTGGGGGGTCAGGGAGTGAAAAACTGTTTTTT.

This clone was seen repeatedly, ten times or more. The chain has TRBV6-5 and TRBJ1-1; no firm D call. Trimming removed 6 bases at V and 1 base at J, with 15 bases between. The CDR3 covers 15 residues. Germline V CDR1 and CDR2: MNHEY, SVGAGI. The CDR3 DNA reads as TGTGCCAGCAGATCCTTGAGGGTCAGGAACACTGAAGCTTTCTTT. Amino acid sequence: CASRSLRVRNTEAFF.

The gene calls are TRBV21-1 and TRBJ1-5; TRBD1, the D gene given by the table, was not confirmed from the DNA. TRBV21-1 is a pseudogene locus. CDR3 length: 17 residues. The CDR3 here is CASSKGGTAHSNQPQHF. CDR3 DNA: TGTGCCAGCAGCAAAGGAGGGACAGCGCATAGCAATCAGCCCCAGCATTTT.

The rearrangement joins TRBV28 to TRBJ1-5, with TRBD1 matching over 7 bases. CDR1 is MDHEN and CDR2 is SYDVKM in the germline V gene. The V and J ends lost 7 bases and 6 bases, in that order; junction bases with no gene match: 12. This CDR3 has 15 residues. The CDR3 DNA reads TGTGCCAGCATCGGCAGGGGGGAAAATAGTCAGCCCCAGCATTTT. As protein: CASIGRGENSQPQHF.

The rearrangement uses TRBV6-1 and TRBJ2-1; 8 positions agree with TRBD1. V lost 0 bases, J lost 10 bases, and 5 bases stayed unmatched. The germline V gene has CDR1 MNHNS and CDR2 SASEGT. The CDR3 runs 14 residues. The CDR3 DNA follows: TGTGCCAGCAGTGAAGCCGGGACAGGATACGAGCAGTTCTTC. Translated: CASSEAGTGYEQFF.

This rearrangement joins TRBV4-1 to TRBJ2-7; TRBD1 matches 8 bases. V was clipped by 5 bases and J by 0 bases; unmatched bases: 9. CDR3 size: 16 residues. Looked up from germline, CDR1 is MGHRA and CDR2 is YSYEKL. Here the CDR3 reads CASSVHTGGISYEQYF. CDR3 in DNA: TGCGCCAGCAGCGTCCACACAGGGGGTATCTCCTACGAGCAGTACTTC.

This chain uses TRBV7-9 with TRBJ1-2, with D possibly TRBD1 on 5 matching bases. Germline V CDR1 and CDR2: SEHNR, FQNEAQ (reference sequence). The CDR3 sequence is 15 residues long. The V and J ends lost 5 bases and 1 base respectively, with 14 bases between them. CDR3 coding DNA: TGTGCCAGCAGCCTTCTGACCAGGGTTAACTATGGCTACACCTTC. It yields the protein CASSLLTRVNYGYTF.

The chain combines TRBV27 with TRBJ2-1, with D unresolved. The CDR3 loop spans 14 amino acids. Per germline, CDR1 MNHEY and CDR2 SMNVEV (reference sequence). V was pared by 8 bases and J by 0 bases, with 11 bases between. The CDR3 DNA sequence: TGTGCCAGCGGAGTCCCAGGCTCCTACAATGAGCAGTTCTTC. Translated: CASGVPGSYNEQFF.

This chain joins TRBV9 and TRBJ1-5; 7 nucleotides match TRBD1. The CDR3 length is 17 residues. Germline V lookup: CDR1 SGDLS, CDR2 YYNGEE. Unmatched junction bases numbered 11, after V lost 5 bases and J lost 0 bases. The CDR3 DNA reads as TGTGCCAGCAGTGACGGGGACAGTACCTATAGCAATCAGCCCCAGCATTTT. This translates into CASSDGDSTYSNQPQHF.

This chain's CDR3 is CAISAQGVYGYTF. CDR3 nucleotide sequence: TGTGCCATCAGTGCACAGGGGGTCTATGGCTACACCTTC. The chain has TRBV10-3 and TRBJ1-2; the match to TRBD1 covers 8 bases. The germline V gene encodes CDR1 ENHRY and CDR2 SYGVKD. Unmatched junction bases numbered 2, after V lost 4 bases and J lost 4 bases. The length of the CDR3 is 13 residues.

The rearrangement joins TRBV5-1 to TRBJ2-5; no definite D call. The V gene's germline CDR1 is SGHRS and CDR2 YFSETQ. Trimming pared 4 bases from V and 5 bases from J, leaving 18 bases between. This CDR3 is 15 amino acids long. The CDR3 sequence is CASSRSRGMRETQYF. As DNA, the CDR3 is TGCGCCAGCAGCCGCTCTCGTGGGATGAGGGAGACCCAGTACTTC.

This chain uses TRBV30 with TRBJ1-1; TRBD1 agrees at 8 bases. After removal of 1 base from V and 4 bases from J, the junction contained 2 bases not matched to a gene. Germline values: CDR1 GTSNPN, CDR2 SVGIG (reference sequence). The CDR3 is made up of 13 amino acids. The CDR3 coding sequence is TGTGCCTGGAGTGCCACAGGGGGCACTGAAGCTTTCTTT. This translates into CAWSATGGTEAFF.